This TCR beta chain was observed in a study of post-analysis software for immune sequencing data. On the study more broadly: Multiple sclerosis in the patients followed relapsing-remitting, secondary progressive and progressive-relapsing courses. Study outcomes and limitations: About five TRBV segments occurring more often in patients than controls included TRBV5-6, TRBV5-1 and TRBV20-1. A significant reduction in normalized Chao1 diversity was observed in multiple sclerosis patients versus controls.

Unique molecular identifiers were present in the TCR beta cDNA libraries. TCRdb analysed the PCR reads with MiXCR anew, one entry per CDR3 protein. This sample yields roughly 730,000 distinct CDR3 sequences, of which 30% are seen a single time; roughly 0.57% belongs to the top ten. This clonotype turned up a few times. Antigen: not known. Per germline, CDR1 SNHLY and CDR2 FYNNEI. V lost 8 bases, J lost 8 bases, and 14 bases lay in between. This CDR3 spans 12 amino acids. The chain joins TRBV2 to TRBJ2-3; D unclear. The clonotype originates from a girl between 5 and 17 years old with multiple sclerosis. The sample comprised blood. CDR3 in DNA: TGTGCCAGCGTTACGGTATCAGGTACGCAGTATTTT. Translating it yields CASVTVSGTQYF.